These T cell receptor beta chains were read from a single sample in a study of cytomegalovirus exposure and HLA in healthy donors. Sequencing was performed with immunoSEQ multiplex PCR; in TCRdb, only in-frame clones are kept and a portion is missing. Of under 150,000 clones in the sample, about 79% were seen once. Sequences were obtained from PBMCs. Source of these receptors: a man aged 18 to 30 in good health and CMV-seronegative. The CDR3 runs from the conserved cysteine through the conserved F or W. A D gene is named only where the DNA matches it firmly. Part of the rows lack a size; the others show once, few, many or a class for expanded clones.

V	size	J	D	CDR3	DNA
TRBV28	.	TRBJ2-1	TRBD2	CASSSGTSGRRGFF	TGTGCCAGCAGCTCCGGGACTAGCGGGAGGCGGGGGTTCTTC
TRBV19	.	TRBJ2-1	TRBD1	CASSNQGVVSQFF	TGTGCCAGTAGTAATCAGGGGGTGGTATCGCAGTTCTTC
TRBV6-5	.	TRBJ2-5	.	CASSSGAYQETQYF	TGTGCCAGCAGTTCGGGAGCGTACCAAGAGACCCAGTACTTC
TRBV15	.	TRBJ2-3	TRBD2	CATSRDKTSGSWGGPGTQYF	TGTGCCACCAGCAGAGACAAAACTAGCGGGAGTTGGGGGGGCCCAGGTACGCAGTATTTT
TRBV5-4	once	TRBJ2-1	TRBD1	CASSPLTGAPNEQFF	TGTGCCAGCAGCCCTCTCACAGGGGCCCCAAATGAGCAGTTCTTC
TRBV29-1	.	TRBJ2-4	.	CSVTPNREWGLNIQYF	TGCAGCGTTACGCCTAACAGGGAGTGGGGATTGAACATTCAGTACTTC
TRBV6-5	few	TRBJ1-1	TRBD1	CASSQPGTGQELF	TGTGCCAGCAGCCAACCCGGGACAGGCCAGGAACTCTTT
TRBV10-3	.	TRBJ2-1	.	CAISELAVGEQFF	TGTGCCATCAGTGAGTTAGCTGTTGGTGAGCAGTTCTTC
TRBV11-3	.	TRBJ1-1	.	CASSLDTPQGSNTEAFF	TGTGCCAGCAGCCTCGATACCCCACAGGGTTCGAACACTGAAGCTTTCTTT
TRBV12-5	.	TRBJ1-2	.	CASGFPTTGYGYTF	TGTGCTAGTGGCTTCCCTACTACGGGGTATGGCTACACCTTC
TRBV10-3	.	TRBJ2-7	.	CAISESPTWGPSQNFSYEQYF	TGTGCCATCAGTGAGTCTCCCACCTGGGGGCCGTCCCAAAACTTCTCCTACGAGCAGTACTTC
TRBV7-9	.	TRBJ2-5	TRBD2	CASSYSGSETQYF	TGTGCCAGCAGCTATAGCGGGAGTGAGACCCAGTACTTC
TRBV5-6	.	TRBJ2-5	TRBD2	CASSLVEREHRETQYF	TGTGCCAGCAGCTTGGTCGAGCGGGAGCACCGGGAGACCCAGTACTTC
TRBV5-6	.	TRBJ1-3	TRBD1	CASSWDRVGNTIYF	TGTGCCAGCAGCTGGGACAGGGTTGGAAACACCATATATTTT
TRBV15	.	TRBJ2-3	.	CATSRRRGYGTDTQYF	TGTGCCACCAGCAGACGCCGCGGGTACGGCACAGATACGCAGTATTTT
TRBV19	.	TRBJ2-5	TRBD2	CASKTSSGSSETQYF	TGTGCCAGTAAAACGTCTAGCGGGAGTTCGGAGACCCAGTACTTC
TRBV5-6	.	TRBJ1-5	TRBD1	CASSLAGTASNQPQHF	TGTGCCAGCAGCTTGGCCGGGACAGCTAGCAATCAGCCCCAGCATTTT
TRBV27	.	TRBJ2-1	TRBD2	CASSLGRGLAEGFYNEQFF	TGTGCCAGCAGTTTAGGTCGGGGACTAGCGGAGGGATTCTACAATGAGCAGTTCTTC
TRBV11-2	.	TRBJ2-7	TRBD2	CASSFTTSGSPTYEQYF	TGTGCCAGCAGCTTTACGACTAGCGGGAGTCCCACCTACGAGCAGTACTTC
TRBV5-1	.	TRBJ2-3	.	CASSLGTSTSTDTQYF	TGCGCCAGCAGCTTGGGGACTTCAACTAGCACAGATACGCAGTATTTT
TRBV2	.	TRBJ2-5	.	CASSERLVQETQYF	TGTGCCAGCAGTGAAAGACTGGTACAAGAGACCCAGTACTTC
TRBV5-1	few	TRBJ2-6	.	CASSLAGDGANVLTF	TGCGCCAGCAGCTTGGCAGGGGACGGGGCCAACGTCCTGACTTTC
TRBV11-2	.	TRBJ2-5	TRBD2	CASSLIGTSGQETQYF	TGTGCCAGCAGCTTGATCGGGACTAGCGGGCAAGAGACCCAGTACTTC